This TCR beta chain is from a study of T cells in Graves' hyperthyroidism and ophthalmopathy. This clonotype was seen repeatedly, ten times or more. The CDR3 runs to 16 residues. Per the germline V gene, CDR1 is SGHVS and CDR2 is FQNEAQ. V lost 2 bases to trimming and J lost 8 bases; unmatched junction nucleotides: 12. Amplified TCR beta CDR3 regions came from RNA transcripts. HTBI primers were employed in a first-round RT-PCR of the TCR CDR3. TCRdb fed the multiplex PCR reads into MiXCR, producing one record per CDR3 protein. The sample consists of around 190,000 distinct CDR3 sequences, about 17% of them appearing once.

The TCR comes from a woman aged 45-59 years with Graves' hyperthyroidism. V gene TRBV7-8 combines with J gene TRBJ2-1; TRBD2 aligns across 7 bases. The sample comprised blood. CDR3 sequence reads: CASSLYAGREIDEQFF. Here the CDR3 DNA reads TGTGCCAGCAGCTTATATGCGGGGCGGGAGATCGATGAGCAGTTCTTC. Complete variable domain (other parts from reference TRBV7-8 and TRBJ2-1): GAGVSQSPRYKVAKRGQDVALRCDPISGHVSLFWYQQALGQGPEFLTYFQNEAQLDKSGLPSDRFFAERPEGSVSTLKIQRTQQEDSAVYLCASSLYAGREIDEQFFGPGTRLTVL.